This TCR beta chain is drawn from a study of PD-1 blockade in classical Hodgkin lymphoma. This clone was seen only once. Its specificity is unknown. Assay used: immunoSEQ multiplex PCR; TCRdb lists only in-frame clones, some missing. Here the sample spans fewer than 90,000 clones, around 86% being singletons. Each patient relapsed following autologous stem cell transplantation, and prior brentuximab vedotin exposure differed. Classifying best responses yielded complete response, partial response or progressive disease. Study findings and constraints: By cycle point C4D1, TCR diversity had risen significantly in CD4+ cells (but not CD8+ cells).

The input for sequencing was peripheral blood mononuclear cells (PBMCs), taken at baseline. The TCR sequence derives from a human donor with classical Hodgkin lymphoma.

CDR3 region: CAISEATGAPYEQYF. CDR3 nucleotide sequence: TGTGCCATCAGCGAGGCGACGGGAGCCCCCTACGAGCAGTACTTC. The chain is built from TRBV10-3 and TRBJ2-7, with D possibly TRBD2 on 6 matching bases. Germline values: CDR1 ENHRY, CDR2 SYGVKD. The V gene lost 6 bases and the J gene lost 2 bases, with 17 bases spanning the gap. The CDR3 runs 15 residues.